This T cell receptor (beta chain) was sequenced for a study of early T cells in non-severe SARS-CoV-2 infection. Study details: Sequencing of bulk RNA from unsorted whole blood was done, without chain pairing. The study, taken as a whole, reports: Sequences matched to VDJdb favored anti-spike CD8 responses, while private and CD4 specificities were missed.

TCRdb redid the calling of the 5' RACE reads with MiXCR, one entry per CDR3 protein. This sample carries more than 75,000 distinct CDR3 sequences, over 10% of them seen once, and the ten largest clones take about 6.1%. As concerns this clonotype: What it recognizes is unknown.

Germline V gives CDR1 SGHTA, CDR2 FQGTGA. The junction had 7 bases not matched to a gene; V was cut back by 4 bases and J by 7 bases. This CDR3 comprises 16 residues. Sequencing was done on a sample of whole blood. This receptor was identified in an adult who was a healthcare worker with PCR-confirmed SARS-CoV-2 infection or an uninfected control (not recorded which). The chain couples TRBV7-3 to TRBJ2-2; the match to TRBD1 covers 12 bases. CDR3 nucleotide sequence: TGTGCCAGCAGCTCGGGACAGGGGGCTATATACGGGGAGCTGTTTTTT. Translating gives CASSSGQGAIYGELFF.